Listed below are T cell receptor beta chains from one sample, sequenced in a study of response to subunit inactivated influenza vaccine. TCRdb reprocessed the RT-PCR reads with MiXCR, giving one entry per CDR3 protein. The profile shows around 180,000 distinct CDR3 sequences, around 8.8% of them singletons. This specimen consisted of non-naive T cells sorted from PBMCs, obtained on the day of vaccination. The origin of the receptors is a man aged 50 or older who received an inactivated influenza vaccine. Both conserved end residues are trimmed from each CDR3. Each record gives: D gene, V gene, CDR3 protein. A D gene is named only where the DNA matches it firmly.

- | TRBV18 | ASSGTQLSYEQY
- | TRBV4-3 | ASSQGSGRNSPLH
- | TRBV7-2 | ASSLLVASPDTQY
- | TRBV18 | ASLLSLEKNTIY
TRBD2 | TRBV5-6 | ASSSGLAGGTYEQY
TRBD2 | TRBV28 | ASSTGTTAYEQY
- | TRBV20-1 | SARGWAISYNEQF
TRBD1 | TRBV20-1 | SARLPTGQGKTGELF
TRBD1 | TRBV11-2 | ASSRDRGRVDTQY
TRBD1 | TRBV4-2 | ASSQARTGGIGYT
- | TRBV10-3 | AISDYRELEQF
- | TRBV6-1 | ASSGGQHNEQF
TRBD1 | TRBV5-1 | ASSSDRGYTGELF
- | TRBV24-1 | ATSEEARVGQF
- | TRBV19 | ASSTVSNQPQH
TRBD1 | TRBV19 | ASSLRTGNYGYT
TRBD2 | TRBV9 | ASSAGTSGAYEQY
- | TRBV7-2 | ASSLVRGIITGELF
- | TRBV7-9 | ASSFTGKGNTIY
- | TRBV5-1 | ASSLASGVGEQY
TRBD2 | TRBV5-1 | ASSLTLAGGVNEQF
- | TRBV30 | AWSSGANTEAF
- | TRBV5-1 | ASSLGGASVYTEAF
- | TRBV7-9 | ASSSSRGSETQY
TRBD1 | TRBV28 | ASSLGAGGPDTQY